This T cell receptor beta chain came from a study of T cell responses to AZD1222 COVID-19 vaccine. Study findings and constraints: The donors showed a predominance of white British ancestry and of females, with possible underestimation of clonal diversity.

Only in-frame clones appear in the TCRdb table, and some are missing; sequencing was by immunoSEQ multiplex PCR. The sample contains around 47,000 clones, around 80% of which appear only once. In germline, CDR1 is MNHEY, CDR2 SVGAGI. J was trimmed by 6 bases and V by 6 bases; bases with no gene match: 8. This CDR3 region has 14 residues. About this clone itself: Its antigen is unknown.

This clonotype originated in an adult who received the MenACWY meningococcal vaccine as a control. The source material was peripheral blood, sampled 28 days after the second dose of the MenACWY control vaccine. The genes are TRBV6-5 and TRBJ1-5; TRBD1 agrees at 7 bases. CDR3 nucleotide sequence: TGTGCCAGCAGAACGGGACAGAGGAGTCAGCCCCAGCATTTT. This codes for CASRTGQRSQPQHF.